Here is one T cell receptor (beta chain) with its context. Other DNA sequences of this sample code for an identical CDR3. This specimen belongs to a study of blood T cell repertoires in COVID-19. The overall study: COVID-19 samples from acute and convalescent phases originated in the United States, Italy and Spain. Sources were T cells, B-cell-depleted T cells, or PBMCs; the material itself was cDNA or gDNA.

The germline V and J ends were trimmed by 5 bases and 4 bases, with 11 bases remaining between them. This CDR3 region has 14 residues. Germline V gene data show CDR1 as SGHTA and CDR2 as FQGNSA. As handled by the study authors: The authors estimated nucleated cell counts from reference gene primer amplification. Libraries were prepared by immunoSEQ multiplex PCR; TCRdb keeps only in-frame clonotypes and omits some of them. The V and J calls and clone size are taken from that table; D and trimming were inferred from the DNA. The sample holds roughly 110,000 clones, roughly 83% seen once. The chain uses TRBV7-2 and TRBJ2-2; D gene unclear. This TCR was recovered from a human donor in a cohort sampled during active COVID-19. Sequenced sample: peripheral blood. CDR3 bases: TGTGCCAGCAGCCCTCCCGGTGGCACCGGGGAGCTGTTTTTT. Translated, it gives CASSPPGGTGELFF.